This entry features one T cell receptor (beta chain) sequence. The CDR3 is 15 residues long. Germline assignment: CDR1 MNHNS and CDR2 SASEGT. Trimming removed 4 bases from V and 2 bases from J; junction bases left unmatched: 6. Residents of about two dozen US areas, aged roughly 18 to 90 years, made up the participants. Generated by immunoSEQ multiplex PCR, the TCRdb table keeps only in-frame clones and is missing some. The repertoire holds hundreds of thousands of clones, with 75% to 90% as singletons. The data were obtained in a study of blood T cell repertoires in COVID-19. Study summary: Material from acute and convalescent COVID-19 was sourced from the United States, Italy and Spain.

The V and J genes are TRBV6-1 and TRBJ2-7; TRBD1 matches at 9 bases. The receptor's source is a woman in her thirties or forties with acute COVID-19. Specimen: PBMCs or T cells enriched from blood (not recorded which). The CDR3 sequence: CASSAAGQGTYEQYF. CDR3 coding DNA: TGTGCCAGCAGTGCAGCGGGACAGGGAACCTACGAGCAGTACTTC.